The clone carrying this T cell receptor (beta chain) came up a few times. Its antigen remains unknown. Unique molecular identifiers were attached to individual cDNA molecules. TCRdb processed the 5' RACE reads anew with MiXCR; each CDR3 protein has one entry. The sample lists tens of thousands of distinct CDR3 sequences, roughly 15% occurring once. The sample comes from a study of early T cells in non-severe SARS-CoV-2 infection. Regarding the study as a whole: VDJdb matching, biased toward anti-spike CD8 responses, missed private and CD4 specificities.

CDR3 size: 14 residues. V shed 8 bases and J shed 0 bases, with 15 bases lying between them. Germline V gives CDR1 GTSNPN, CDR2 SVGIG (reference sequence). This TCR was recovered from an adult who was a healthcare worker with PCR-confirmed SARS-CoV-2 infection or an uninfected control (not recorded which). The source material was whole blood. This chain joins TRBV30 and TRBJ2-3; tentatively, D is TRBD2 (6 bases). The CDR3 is CARGTGTSTDTQYF. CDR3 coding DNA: TGTGCCCGGGGGACGGGAACTAGCACAGATACGCAGTATTTT.